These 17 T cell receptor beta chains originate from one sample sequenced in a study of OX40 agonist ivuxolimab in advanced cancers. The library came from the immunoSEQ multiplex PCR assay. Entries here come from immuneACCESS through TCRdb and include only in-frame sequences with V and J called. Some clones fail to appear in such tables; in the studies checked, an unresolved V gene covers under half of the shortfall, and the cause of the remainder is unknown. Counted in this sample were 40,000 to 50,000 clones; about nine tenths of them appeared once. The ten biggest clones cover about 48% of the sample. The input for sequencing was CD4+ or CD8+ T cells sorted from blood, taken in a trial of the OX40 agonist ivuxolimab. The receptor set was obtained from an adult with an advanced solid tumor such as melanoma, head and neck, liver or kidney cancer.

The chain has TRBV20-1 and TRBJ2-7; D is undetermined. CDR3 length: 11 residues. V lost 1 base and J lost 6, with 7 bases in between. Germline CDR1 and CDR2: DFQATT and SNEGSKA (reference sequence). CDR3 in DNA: TGCAGTGCTAGAGGGTACAGCGAGCAGTACTTC. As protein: CSARGYSEQYF.

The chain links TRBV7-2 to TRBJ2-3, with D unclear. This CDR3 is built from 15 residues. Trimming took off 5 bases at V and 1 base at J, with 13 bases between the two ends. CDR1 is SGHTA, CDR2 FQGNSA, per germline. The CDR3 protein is CASSTTAIGTDTQYF. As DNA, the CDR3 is TGTGCCAGCAGCACGACCGCAATCGGCACAGATACGCAGTATTTT.

The CDR3 DNA reads as TGCAGCGTTGAAGTTTCGCTAGCGACAGATACGCAGTATTTT. Protein: CSVEVSLATDTQYF. The V and J genes are TRBV29-1 and TRBJ2-3, with a possible D match to TRBD2 (6 bases). The V gene lost 1 base and the J gene lost 3 bases, with 11 bases spanning the gap. Germline V gene lookup returns CDR1 SQVTM and CDR2 ANQGSEA. This CDR3 is 14 amino acids long.

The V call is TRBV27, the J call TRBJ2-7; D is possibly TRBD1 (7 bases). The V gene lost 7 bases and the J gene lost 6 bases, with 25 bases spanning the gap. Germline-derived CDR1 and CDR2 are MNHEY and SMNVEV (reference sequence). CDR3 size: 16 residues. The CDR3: CASTLLGGTATTEQYF. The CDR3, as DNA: TGTGCCAGCACCCTCTTAGGAGGGACAGCAACTACCGAGCAGTACTTC.

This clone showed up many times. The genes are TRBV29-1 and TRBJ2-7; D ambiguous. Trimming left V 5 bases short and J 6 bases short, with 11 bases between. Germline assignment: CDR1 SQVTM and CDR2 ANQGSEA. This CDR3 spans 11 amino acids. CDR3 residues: CSVQRGAEQYF. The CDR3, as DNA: TGCAGCGTTCAACGAGGTGCCGAGCAGTACTTC.

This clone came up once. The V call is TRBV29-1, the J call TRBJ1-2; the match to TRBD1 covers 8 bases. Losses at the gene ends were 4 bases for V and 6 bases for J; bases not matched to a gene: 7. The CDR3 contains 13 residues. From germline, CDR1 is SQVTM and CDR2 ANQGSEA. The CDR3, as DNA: TGCAGCGTTGTTAGGACAGGGTGGAATGGCTACACCTTC. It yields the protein CSVVRTGWNGYTF.

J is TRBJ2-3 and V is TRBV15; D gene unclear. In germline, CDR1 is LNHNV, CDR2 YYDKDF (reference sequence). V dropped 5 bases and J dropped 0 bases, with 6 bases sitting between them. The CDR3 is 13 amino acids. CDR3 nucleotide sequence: TGTGCCACCAGCGTTCCCAGCACAGATACGCAGTATTTT. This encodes CATSVPSTDTQYF.

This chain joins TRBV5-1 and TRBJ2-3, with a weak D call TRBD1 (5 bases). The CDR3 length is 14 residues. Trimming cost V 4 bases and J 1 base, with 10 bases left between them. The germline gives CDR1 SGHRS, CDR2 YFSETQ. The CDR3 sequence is CASSRDSRTDTQYF. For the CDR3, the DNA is TGCGCCAGCAGCCGCGACAGCCGCACAGATACGCAGTATTTT.

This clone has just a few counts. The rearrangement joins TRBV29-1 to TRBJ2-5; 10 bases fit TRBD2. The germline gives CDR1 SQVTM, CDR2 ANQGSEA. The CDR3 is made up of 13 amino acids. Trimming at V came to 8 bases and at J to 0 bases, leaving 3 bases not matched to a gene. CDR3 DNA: TGCAGCATGACTAGCGGGTACCAAGAGACCCAGTACTTC. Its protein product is CSMTSGYQETQYF.

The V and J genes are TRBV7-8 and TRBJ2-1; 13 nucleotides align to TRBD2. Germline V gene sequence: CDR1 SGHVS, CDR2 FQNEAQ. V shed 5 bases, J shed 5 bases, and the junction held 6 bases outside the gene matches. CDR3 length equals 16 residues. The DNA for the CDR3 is TGTGCCAGCAGCGACATACTAGCGGGAGGGAACAATGAGCAGTTCTTC. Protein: CASSDILAGGNNEQFF.

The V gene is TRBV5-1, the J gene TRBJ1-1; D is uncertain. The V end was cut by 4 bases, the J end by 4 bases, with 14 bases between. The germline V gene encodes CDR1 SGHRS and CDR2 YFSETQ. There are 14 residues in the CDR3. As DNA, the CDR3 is TGCGCCAGCAGCCAGGACCTGGGGAGCACTGAAGCTTTCTTT. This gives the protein CASSQDLGSTEAFF. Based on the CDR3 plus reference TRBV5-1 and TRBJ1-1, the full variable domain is KAGVTQTPRYLIKTRGQQVTLSCSPISGHRSVSWYQQTPGQGLQFLFEYFSETQRNKGNFPGRFSGRQFSNSRSEMNVSTLELGDSALYLCASSQDLGSTEAFFGQGTRLTVV.

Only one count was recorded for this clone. The CDR3 DNA sequence: TGTGCCTGGAGTCTTGCCGGGACACCTGGGAATGAAAAACTGTTTTTT. Translated: CAWSLAGTPGNEKLFF. The chain is built from TRBV30 and TRBJ1-4, with D tentatively TRBD1 (6 bases). CDR1 GTSNPN and CDR2 SVGIG come from the germline V gene (reference sequence). V lost 2 bases and J lost 5, with 18 bases in between. CDR3 length equals 16 residues.

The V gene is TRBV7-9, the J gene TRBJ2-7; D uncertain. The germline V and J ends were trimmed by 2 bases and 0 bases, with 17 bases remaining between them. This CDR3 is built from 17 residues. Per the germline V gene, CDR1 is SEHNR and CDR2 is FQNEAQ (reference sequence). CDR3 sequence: CASSLNAPRTGSYEQYF. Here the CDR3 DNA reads TGTGCCAGCAGCTTAAACGCCCCACGGACGGGCTCCTACGAGCAGTACTTC.

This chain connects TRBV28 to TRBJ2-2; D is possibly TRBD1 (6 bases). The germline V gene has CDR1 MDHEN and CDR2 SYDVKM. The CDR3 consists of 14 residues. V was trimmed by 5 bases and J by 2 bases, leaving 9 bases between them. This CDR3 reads CASSTDRNTGELFF. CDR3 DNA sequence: TGTGCCAGCAGTACGGACAGAAACACCGGGGAGCTGTTTTTT.

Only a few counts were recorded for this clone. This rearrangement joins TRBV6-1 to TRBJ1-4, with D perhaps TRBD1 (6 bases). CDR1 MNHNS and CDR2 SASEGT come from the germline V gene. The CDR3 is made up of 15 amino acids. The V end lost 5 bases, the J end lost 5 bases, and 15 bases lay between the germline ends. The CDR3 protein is CASSPQGISNEKLFF. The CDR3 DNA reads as TGTGCCAGCAGTCCTCAGGGGATATCGAATGAAAAACTGTTTTTT.

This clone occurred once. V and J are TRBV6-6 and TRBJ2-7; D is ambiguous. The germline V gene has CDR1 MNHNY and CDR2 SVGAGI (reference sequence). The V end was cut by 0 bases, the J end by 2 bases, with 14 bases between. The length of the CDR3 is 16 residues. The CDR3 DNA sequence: TGTGCCAGCAGTTACTCACCCCCAGGAACTCCCTACGAGCAGTACTTC. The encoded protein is CASSYSPPGTPYEQYF.

In nucleotides, the CDR3 is TGTGCCACCAGCAGAGGCGGGACTAGCGGGAGAGGGTACAATGAGCAGTTCTTC. Translating gives CATSRGGTSGRGYNEQFF. The gene calls are TRBV15 and TRBJ2-1, with 14 nucleotides matching TRBD2. V dropped 1 base and J dropped 4; count of bases not matched to a gene: 6. The CDR3 covers 18 residues. Germline V gives CDR1 LNHNV, CDR2 YYDKDF (reference sequence).